Given below is one T cell receptor (beta chain) in context. The antigen is not known. The deep-level immunoSEQ assay was used. Only in-frame clones appear in the TCRdb table, and some are missing; sequencing was by immunoSEQ multiplex PCR. The repertoire holds some 2.3 million clones, with just over 90% as singletons. This sample stems from a study of shared clonotypes between healthy human individuals. Study-wide points: Non-shared clonotypes were found to have lower generation probabilities than the clonotypes that were shared by all four of the sorted-subset donors.

Sequences were obtained from naive CD4+ T cells from PBMCs. The subset denotes: CD45RA+ positively selected. The TCR was taken from a young man in good health. Some clones in this sample may be carry-over from other donors' samples.

CDR3 in amino acids: CASSPGSADTDTQYF. DNA for the CDR3: TGTGCCAGCAGTCCTGGTTCAGCCGACACAGATACGCAGTATTTT. The J gene is TRBJ2-3, the V gene TRBV28, with D uncertain. Germline lookup yields CDR1 MDHEN and CDR2 SYDVKM. The CDR3 extends over 15 amino acids. Trimming took off 5 bases at V and 2 bases at J, with 14 bases between the two ends.